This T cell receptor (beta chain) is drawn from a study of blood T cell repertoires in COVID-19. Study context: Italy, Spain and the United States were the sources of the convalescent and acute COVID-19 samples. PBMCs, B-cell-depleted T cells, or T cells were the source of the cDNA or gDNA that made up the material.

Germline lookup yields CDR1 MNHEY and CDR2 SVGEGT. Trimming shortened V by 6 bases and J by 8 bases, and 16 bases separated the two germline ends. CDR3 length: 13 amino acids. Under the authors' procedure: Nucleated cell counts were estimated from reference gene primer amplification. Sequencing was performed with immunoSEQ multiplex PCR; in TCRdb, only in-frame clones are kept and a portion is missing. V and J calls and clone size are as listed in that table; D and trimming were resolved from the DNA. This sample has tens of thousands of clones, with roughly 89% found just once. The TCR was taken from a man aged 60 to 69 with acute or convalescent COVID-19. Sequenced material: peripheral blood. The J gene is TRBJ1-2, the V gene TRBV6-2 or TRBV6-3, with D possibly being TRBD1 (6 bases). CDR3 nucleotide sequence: TGTGCCAGCAGCCCCCAGGGGAAGTACGGCTACACCTTC. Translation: CASSPQGKYGYTF.